The clone carrying this T cell receptor (beta chain) appeared once. This sample is drawn from a study of blood T cell repertoires in COVID-19. Background on the study: The United States, Italy and Spain supplied acute and convalescent COVID-19 samples. PBMCs, B-cell-depleted T cells, or T cells provided the cDNA or gDNA that made up the material.

Authors' processing steps: Using reference gene primer amplification, nucleated cell counts were estimated. The repertoire was sequenced with immunoSEQ multiplex PCR; TCRdb's copy has only in-frame clones and lacks some. Clone size and V and J calls were adopted from that table, with D and trimming inferred from the DNA. The repertoire holds 150,000 to 200,000 clones, over 75% seen once, with around 13% in the top ten. V was clipped by 3 bases and J by 5 bases; unmatched bases: 7. This CDR3 contains 16 residues. Germline CDR1 KGHSH, CDR2 LQKENI. The chain is built from TRBV18 and TRBJ2-2, with 9 positions matching TRBD2. This clonotype was obtained from a man between 65 and 80 years old who had recovered from COVID-19. Source material: peripheral blood. The CDR3 coding sequence is TGTGCCAGCTCACCGTCATCCAGCGGGAGGACCGGGGAGCTGTTTTTT. Translated: CASSPSSSGRTGELFF.